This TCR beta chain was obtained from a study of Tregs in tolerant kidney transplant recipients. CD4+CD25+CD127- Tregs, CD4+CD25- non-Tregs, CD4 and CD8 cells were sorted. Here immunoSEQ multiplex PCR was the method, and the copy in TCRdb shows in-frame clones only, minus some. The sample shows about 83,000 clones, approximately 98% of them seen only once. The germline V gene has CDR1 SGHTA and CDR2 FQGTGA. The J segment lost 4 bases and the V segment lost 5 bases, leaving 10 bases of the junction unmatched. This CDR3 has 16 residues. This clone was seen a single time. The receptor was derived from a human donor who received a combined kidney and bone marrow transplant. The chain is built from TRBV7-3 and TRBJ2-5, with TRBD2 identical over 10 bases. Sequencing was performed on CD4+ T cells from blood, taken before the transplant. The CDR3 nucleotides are TGTGCCAGCAGCCGTGGAGCGGGAGGGCCGGGAGAGACCCAGTACTTC. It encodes CASSRGAGGPGETQYF.